This T cell receptor beta chain was sequenced in a study of OX40 agonist ivuxolimab in advanced cancers. Looking at the study overall: Averaging about 60 years in age, with a range of about 23 to 80, the cohort was more than 75% male. Study-level results: In the 0.1 to 3.0 mg/kg range, CD4+ and CD8+ blood T cells had expanded clonally by week 6.

Sampling of blood occurred at baseline, cycle 4 day 1, and cycle 7 day 1. The CDR3 is 14 amino acids. Per germline, CDR1 MNHNY and CDR2 SVGAGI (reference sequence). V lost 4 bases, J lost 1 base, and 10 bases lay in between. Repertoires were generated with immunoSEQ multiplex PCR, while TCRdb's copy carries only in-frame clones and drops some. The sample has tens of thousands of clones, about 91% seen once. Concerning this clone: Its antigen is as yet unknown.

The source was CD4+ or CD8+ T cells sorted from blood, collected in a trial of the OX40 agonist ivuxolimab. The chain carries TRBV6-6 and TRBJ1-1, with D unclear. This clonotype was obtained from an adult with an advanced solid tumor such as melanoma, head and neck, liver or kidney cancer. The CDR3, as DNA: TGTGCCAGCAGTTTACAGCCGTCGAACACTGAAGCTTTCTTT. Protein product: CASSLQPSNTEAFF.